The 15 T cell receptor beta chains listed next were all sequenced from one sample in a study of neurological immune-mediated disorders. TCRdb re-analysed the 5' RACE reads in MiXCR, keeping a single row per CDR3 protein. The sample includes about 76,000 distinct CDR3 sequences, about a sixth of them seen just once. Source material: PBMCs. All receptors come from a woman aged 40 to 50 in good health.

This clonotype was seen repeatedly, ten times or more. The J gene is TRBJ2-7, the V gene TRBV7-6; TRBD2 might be the D (5 bases). V lost 5 bases and J 4 bases, leaving 18 bases between the germline ends. The length of the CDR3 is 15 residues. Per the germline V gene, CDR1 is SGHVS and CDR2 is FNYEAQ. CDR3 loop: CASSQGGWAKYEQYF. CDR3 sequence (DNA): TGTGCCAGCAGCCAAGGAGGCTGGGCCAAGTACGAGCAGTACTTC.

This clonotype was counted at least ten times. The chain is built from TRBV5-6 and TRBJ2-3; TRBD1 is a possible D gene (6 bases). Trimming cost V 0 bases and J 5 bases, with 16 bases left between them. The CDR3 runs 16 residues. Germline loops: CDR1 SGHDT, CDR2 YYEEEE. CDR3 DNA sequence: TGTGCCAGCAGCTTGGACCGACAGGCGGTAGGAGATACGCAGTATTTT. This gives the protein CASSLDRQAVGDTQYF. Full variable domain (missing parts from reference TRBV5-6 and TRBJ2-3): DAGVTQSPTHLIKTRGQQVTLRCSPKSGHDTVSWYQQALGQGPQFIFQYYEEEERQRGNFPDRFSGHQFPNYSSELNVNALLLGDSALYLCASSLDRQAVGDTQYFGPGTRLTVL.

This clonotype came up many times. This rearrangement joins TRBV10-3 to TRBJ2-5; a possible D gene is TRBD2 (5 bases). CDR1 and CDR2 (germline): ENHRY, SYGVKD. Trimming cost V 6 bases and J 1 base, with 9 bases left between them. This CDR3 region has 13 residues. The CDR3 sequence is CAIRDGLQETQYF. As DNA, the CDR3 is TGTGCCATCAGGGACGGACTCCAAGAGACCCAGTACTTC.

The chain uses TRBV5-1 and TRBJ2-1, with 9 positions matching TRBD2. V was clipped by 0 bases and J by 4 bases; unmatched bases: 5. The CDR3 runs to 16 residues. Germline V CDR1 and CDR2: SGHRS, YFSETQ. CDR3: CASSLDGSGSYNEQFF. The CDR3, as DNA: TGCGCCAGCAGCTTGGATGGTAGCGGGAGTTACAATGAGCAGTTCTTC.

This clonotype was counted at least ten times. The rearrangement uses TRBV20-1 and TRBJ2-3, with D perhaps matching TRBD1 (6 bases). Germline V gene data show CDR1 as DFQATT and CDR2 as SNEGSKA (reference sequence). The CDR3 length is 15 residues. V was pared by 2 bases and J by 1 base, with 13 bases between. Written as DNA, the CDR3 is TGCAGTGCTAGAAATCCGAGACAGGGCACAGATACGCAGTATTTT. It is translated as CSARNPRQGTDTQYF.

This clonotype was recorded at least ten times. The chain employs TRBV6-5 and TRBJ1-1; D not resolved. The germline V gene has CDR1 MNHEY and CDR2 SVGAGI. The CDR3 length is 15 residues. Trimming removed 0 bases at V and 8 bases at J, with 16 bases between. As DNA, the CDR3 is TGTGCCAGCAGTTACTCGAATAGAGGGAAAGGAGAAGCTTTCTTT. As protein: CASSYSNRGKGEAFF.

The rearrangement uses TRBV27 and TRBJ2-3; 8 bases match TRBD2. The CDR3 sequence is 16 residues long. V dropped 6 bases and J dropped 0; count of bases not matched to a gene: 8. Germline loops: CDR1 MNHEY, CDR2 SMNVEV (reference sequence). CDR3 DNA: TGTGCCAGCAGCTTAGACGGGGGGGGTAGCACAGATACGCAGTATTTT. Its protein is CASSLDGGGSTDTQYF.

This clonotype was recorded at least ten times. V is TRBV12-3 or TRBV12-4 and J is TRBJ2-2; D is unclear. Trimming pared 4 bases from V and 7 bases from J, leaving 7 bases between. This CDR3 has 12 amino acids. CDR3: CASSSPGGELFF. CDR3 DNA sequence: TGTGCCAGCAGTTCCCCCGGCGGGGAGCTGTTTTTT.

The sample holds a few counts of this clonotype. This sequence joins TRBV18 and TRBJ2-3, with 10 bases identical to TRBD1. V shed 8 bases, J shed 4 bases, and the junction held 9 bases outside the gene matches. Germline CDR1 and CDR2: KGHSH and LQKENI. CDR3 length: 15 amino acids. Written as DNA, the CDR3 is TGTGCCAGCCCCGTTGGGGACAGGGGATCAGATACGCAGTATTTT. Translating it yields CASPVGDRGSDTQYF.

This clonotype was recorded many times. The chain joins TRBV5-1 to TRBJ1-4; a weak D match, TRBD1 (6 bases). Per the germline V gene, CDR1 is SGHRS and CDR2 is YFSETQ. Trimming took off 0 bases at V and 5 bases at J, with 11 bases between the two ends. The CDR3 spans 15 residues. In DNA form, the CDR3 reads TGCGCCAGCAGCTTGGAAACAGGACAGAATGAAAAACTGTTTTTT. The encoded protein is CASSLETGQNEKLFF.

There are many counts of this clonotype. This chain links TRBV27 with TRBJ1-1; TRBD1 is a possible D gene (6 bases). The germline CDR1 and CDR2 sequences are MNHEY and SMNVEV (reference sequence). The CDR3 contains 14 residues. V shed 8 bases and J shed 8 bases, with 21 bases lying between them. The CDR3 loop is CASGHRRQDGEAFF. The DNA of the CDR3 is TGTGCCAGCGGACATCGTAGACAGGACGGAGAAGCTTTCTTT.

Note on this clonotype: The junction departs from germline at one end; a sequencing error may be responsible. J is TRBJ2-1 and V is TRBV28; perhaps TRBD2 as D (5 bases). Germline V CDR1 and CDR2: MDHEN, SYDVKM. The length of the CDR3 is 14 residues. CDR3 loop: CASSSGWASNDQFF. In DNA, the CDR3 is TGTGCCAGCAGCTCGGGGTGGGCGAGTAATGACCAGTTCTTC.

This clonotype was recorded many times. This chain joins TRBV20-1 and TRBJ2-3; 8 nucleotides agree with TRBD1. This CDR3 spans 15 amino acids. CDR1 and CDR2 from the germline V gene are DFQATT and SNEGSKA (reference sequence). With V trimmed by 3 bases and J by 4 bases, 9 bases remained unmatched. This CDR3 is CSASPTQGASDTQYF. CDR3 nucleotides: TGCAGTGCTAGTCCAACGCAGGGGGCGTCAGATACGCAGTATTTT.

The V and J genes are TRBV28 and TRBJ1-5; TRBD1 aligns across 10 bases. CDR1 MDHEN and CDR2 SYDVKM come from the germline V gene. The CDR3 extends over 15 amino acids. V shed 3 bases and J 2 bases; nucleotides not matched to a gene: 1. CDR3 sequence: CASSLTGGGNQPQHF. In DNA form, the CDR3 reads TGTGCCAGCAGTTTGACAGGGGGCGGCAATCAGCCCCAGCATTTT.

This clonotype was observed a handful of times. This chain links TRBV6-5 with TRBJ2-3; D uncertain. The V end lost 7 bases, the J end lost 7 bases, and 15 bases lay between the germline ends. Looked up from germline, CDR1 is MNHEY and CDR2 is SVGAGI. This CDR3 has 13 residues. CDR3 DNA sequence: TGTGCCAGCACCCAGACGAGTTTCCATACGCAGTATTTT. Protein sequence: CASTQTSFHTQYF.